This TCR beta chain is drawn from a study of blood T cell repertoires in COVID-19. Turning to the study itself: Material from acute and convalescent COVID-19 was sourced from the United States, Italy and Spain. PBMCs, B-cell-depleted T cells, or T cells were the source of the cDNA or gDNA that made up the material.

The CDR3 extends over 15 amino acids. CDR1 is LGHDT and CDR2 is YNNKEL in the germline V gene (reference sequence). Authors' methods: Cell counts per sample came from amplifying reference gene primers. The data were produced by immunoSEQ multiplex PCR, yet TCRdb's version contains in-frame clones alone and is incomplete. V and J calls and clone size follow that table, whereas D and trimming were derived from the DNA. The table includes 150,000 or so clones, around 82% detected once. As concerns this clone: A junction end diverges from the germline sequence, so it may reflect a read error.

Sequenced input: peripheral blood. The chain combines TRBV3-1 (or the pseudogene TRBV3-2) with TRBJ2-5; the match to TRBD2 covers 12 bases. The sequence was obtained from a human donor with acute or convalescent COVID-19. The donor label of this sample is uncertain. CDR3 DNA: TGTGTCAGCGGAAAGGGACTAGCGGGCGGGGGGACCCAGTACTTC. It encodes CVSGKGLAGGGTQYF.